The next 7 T cell receptor beta chains were all read from a single sample in a study of cytomegalovirus exposure and HLA in healthy donors. The PCR employed 60 Vbeta primers together with 13 Jbeta primers. Sequencing was performed with immunoSEQ multiplex PCR; in TCRdb, only in-frame clones are kept and a portion is missing. The sample yields approximately 95,000 clones, less than 80% seen once. The sequenced sample was PBMCs. The receptors originated from a middle-aged woman in good health and CMV-seropositive.

This chain joins TRBV6-1 and TRBJ1-4; TRBD1 matches at 9 bases. The CDR3 contains 13 residues. Per germline, CDR1 MNHNS and CDR2 SASEGT. With V trimmed by 8 bases and J by 7 bases, 5 bases remained unmatched. The CDR3 here is CASGDRGGEKLFF. CDR3 sequence (DNA): TGTGCCAGCGGCGACAGGGGGGGTGAAAAACTGTTTTTT.

Only one count was recorded for this clone. V gene TRBV18 combines with J gene TRBJ1-3; TRBD1 might be the D (5 bases). With 3 bases removed from V and 3 bases from J, the gap between germline ends came to 12 bases. The CDR3 has 15 residues. From germline, CDR1 is KGHSH and CDR2 LQKENI. DNA for the CDR3: TGTGCCAGCTCACCGCGGCGGGGGTTTGGAAACACCATATATTTT. Amino acid sequence: CASSPRRGFGNTIYF. Together with reference TRBV18 and TRBJ1-3, the CDR3 gives the full variable domain: NAGVMQNPRHLVRRRGQEARLRCSPMKGHSHVYWYRQLPEEGLKFMVYLQKENIIDESGMPKERFSAEFPKEGPSILRIQQVVRGDSAAYFCASSPRRGFGNTIYFGEGSWLTVV.

The rearrangement links TRBV21-1 to TRBJ2-1; the table's D call of TRBD2 was not tested on the DNA. TRBV21-1 is marked as a pseudogene. This CDR3 comprises 19 residues. This CDR3 is CASSKHGRLRGGRRNEQFF. In DNA, the CDR3 is TGTGCCAGCAGCAAACATGGCAGGTTAAGGGGCGGGAGACGGAATGAGCAGTTCTTC.

The rearrangement joins TRBV19 to TRBJ1-4, with 9 bases that match TRBD1. Germline V CDR1 and CDR2: LNHDA, SQIVND (reference sequence). The ends lost 6 bases at V and 8 bases at J; junction bases unmatched: 4. The CDR3 sequence is 13 residues long. The CDR3 reads CASRDRGGEKLFF. The CDR3 coding sequence is TGTGCCAGTAGGGACAGGGGAGGCGAAAAACTGTTTTTT.

V gene TRBV6-1 combines with J gene TRBJ2-7; TRBD1 aligns across 7 bases. CDR3 length: 14 residues. CDR1 and CDR2 (germline): MNHNS, SASEGT. J was trimmed by 2 bases and V by 5 bases; bases with no gene match: 6. The CDR3 region is CASSTGDRAYEQYF. The CDR3 region has the DNA TGTGCCAGCAGTACCGGGGACAGAGCCTACGAGCAGTACTTC.

This chain connects TRBV6-6 to TRBJ1-1; 8 nucleotides match TRBD1. This CDR3 comprises 15 residues. Losses at the gene ends were 5 bases for V and 4 bases for J; bases not matched to a gene: 9. CDR1 MNHNY and CDR2 SVGAGI come from the germline V gene (reference sequence). CDR3 DNA: TGTGCCAGCAGTGCCCGGCAGGGGGCCGGCACTGAAGCTTTCTTT. Translation gives CASSARQGAGTEAFF.

Points on this clone: Sequence at one end of the junction differs from germline and may be a read error. The V call is TRBV5-1, the J call TRBJ1-1, with a weak D call TRBD1 (6 bases). Germline assignment: CDR1 SGHRS and CDR2 YFSETQ. CDR3 length: 12 amino acids. This chain's CDR3 is CASSLAGDAHLF. The CDR3 nucleotides read TGCGCCAGCAGCTTGGCAGGGGACGCCCACCTTTTT. Together with reference TRBV5-1 and TRBJ1-1, the CDR3 gives the full variable domain: KAGVTQTPRYLIKTRGQQVTLSCSPISGHRSVSWYQQTPGQGLQFLFEYFSETQRNKGNFPGRFSGRQFSNSRSEMNVSTLELGDSALYLCASSLAGDAHLFGQGTRLTVV.